This is a list of T cell receptor beta chains from one sample in a study of blood T cell repertoires in COVID-19. The protocol was immunoSEQ multiplex PCR, while the TCRdb copy is restricted to in-frame clones and leaves out a portion. This table has 50,000 to 65,000 clones, over 70% appearing once. The material sequenced was peripheral blood. These receptors were collected from a human donor in a cohort sampled during active COVID-19. CDR3s include the opening cysteine and the closing phenylalanine or tryptophan. The order of the fields is V gene, D gene, CDR3 length, clone size, J gene, CDR3 DNA, CDR3 protein. The D gene is left open where the match is weak. Clone size is not always given. Where it is, it says once, few, many or a class for expanded clones.

TRBV11-2	-	14	-	TRBJ2-7	TGTGCCAGCAGCATGACAGTGAGCTCCTACGAGCAGTACTTC	CASSMTVSSYEQYF
TRBV5-1	-	15	-	TRBJ2-1	TGCGCCAGCAGCTTGGTGGCTAGCGTTGACAATGAGCAGTTCTTC	CASSLVASVDNEQFF
TRBV19	TRBD1	17	-	TRBJ1-5	TGTGCCAGTAGTCCGAAAAACAGGGGGCTTCGGAATCAGCCCCAGCATTTT	CASSPKNRGLRNQPQHF
TRBV4-2	-	15	-	TRBJ1-2	TGTGCCAGCAGCCAAGAACCTCAGGTGAACTATGGCTACACCTTC	CASSQEPQVNYGYTF
TRBV7-9	TRBD2	16	once	TRBJ2-1	TGTGCCAGCAGCATCCCTGGGACTAGAGGGAACAATGAGCAGTTCTTC	CASSIPGTRGNNEQFF
TRBV10-3	TRBD2	16	-	TRBJ2-5	TGTGCCACCGGGACTAGCGGGGGGCGGGAACAAGAGACCCAGTACTTC	CATGTSGGREQETQYF
TRBV21-1	-	13	-	TRBJ2-7	TGTGCCAGCAGCAAAGGAGGGGGCTACGAGCAGTACTTC	CASSKGGGYEQYF
TRBV19	TRBD1	14	-	TRBJ1-2	TGTGCCAGTACCATGGGACAGGGGGCGAATGGCTACACCTTC	CASTMGQGANGYTF
TRBV21-1	-	16	few	TRBJ2-1	TGTGCCAGCAGCAAAATAGCGGACTTTTCCTACAATGAGCAGTTCTTC	CASSKIADFSYNEQFF
TRBV18	TRBD1	14	-	TRBJ2-5	TGTGCCAGCTCACCACCGGACAGGTCCGAGACCCAGTACTTC	CASSPPDRSETQYF
TRBV4-1	-	13	-	TRBJ1-1	TGCGCCAGCAGCCAAGACCCCACAGCTGAAGCTTTCTTT	CASSQDPTAEAFF
TRBV27	TRBD1	14	-	TRBJ1-2	TGTGCCAGCAGTTTCTCGAGACAGGGGGCTGGCTACACCTTC	CASSFSRQGAGYTF
TRBV3-1/TRBV3-2	-	12	many	TRBJ1-2	TGTGCCAGCAGCCGACAGAACTATGGCTACACCTTC	CASSRQNYGYTF
TRBV10-3	-	11	-	TRBJ1-2	TGTGCCATCAGTGTCGGAGACGGCTACACCTTC	CAISVGDGYTF
TRBV5-1	-	15	-	TRBJ2-7	TGCGCCAGCAGCCGGACAGGACTAGCTGGCTACGAGCAGTACTTC	CASSRTGLAGYEQYF
TRBV14	-	13	-	TRBJ2-2	TGTGCCAGCAGCCCCTTAGATTCCGGGGAGCTGTTTTTT	CASSPLDSGELFF
TRBV4-1	-	16	few	TRBJ2-2	TGCGCCAGCAGCCAAGCGGGCCTAGCGATTACCGGGGAGCTGTTTTTT	CASSQAGLAITGELFF
TRBV29-1	-	13	-	TRBJ1-1	TGCAGCGTCCGGGGTGGGTCGGACACTGAAGCTTTCTTT	CSVRGGSDTEAFF
TRBV19	TRBD1	16	few	TRBJ1-5	TGTGCCAGTAGTCCTATGGACAGGGGTAATAATCAGCCCCAGCATTTT	CASSPMDRGNNQPQHF
TRBV6-6	TRBD1	13	-	TRBJ1-1	TGTGCCAGCAGGGCGGACAGGTCGGCTGAAGCTTTCTTT	CASRADRSAEAFF
TRBV6-6	-	14	once	TRBJ1-4	TGTGCCAGCAGATCACCTGGACAGAATGAAAAACTGTTTTTT	CASRSPGQNEKLFF
TRBV7-9	TRBD2	15	-	TRBJ2-7	TGTGCCAGCAGCCCTGGTACGGGAGGGCCTTACGAGCAGTACTTC	CASSPGTGGPYEQYF
TRBV5-1	TRBD1	15	-	TRBJ1-5	TGCGCCAGCAGCTTGGATGGAGGGGGCAGCCAGCCCCAGCATTTT	CASSLDGGGSQPQHF
TRBV2	TRBD2	19	-	TRBJ2-5	TGTGCCAGCAGGGCGGGTCTAGCGGGATGGATGGGGGCCCAAGAGACCCAGTACTTC	CASRAGLAGWMGAQETQYF
TRBV7-8	-	13	-	TRBJ1-5	TGTGCCAGCAGCTTTACAGGTACTCAGCCCCAGCATTTT	CASSFTGTQPQHF
TRBV25-1	-	14	-	TRBJ1-1	TGTGCCAGCAGTGCCTATTACAGGGACACTGAAGCTTTCTTT	CASSAYYRDTEAFF
TRBV5-6	TRBD1	14	-	TRBJ1-6	TGTGCCAGCAGCTTCGGACAGGGCCATTCACCCCTCCACTTT	CASSFGQGHSPLHF
TRBV6-1	TRBD1	13	-	TRBJ2-5	TGTGCCAGCAGTGATGGCCCCGGGACAGGGCAATACTTC	CASSDGPGTGQYF
TRBV6-6	-	13	-	TRBJ2-5	TGTGCCAGCAGTTTGAGAGAGGAGGAGACCCAGTACTTC	CASSLREEETQYF
TRBV30	TRBD2	15	-	TRBJ2-7	TGTGCCTGGAGTGTACTCGGTGCGGGGGGCTACGAGCAGTACTTC	CAWSVLGAGGYEQYF
TRBV18	-	13	once	TRBJ2-3	TGTGCCAGCTCACCGCAGTGGGGGGACTCATCGTATTTT	CASSPQWGDSSYF
TRBV30	TRBD1	13	-	TRBJ2-4	TGTGCCTGGAGTAGAGGGACAGGCAACATTCAGTACTTC	CAWSRGTGNIQYF
TRBV5-1	TRBD2	15	-	TRBJ2-7	TGCGCCAGCAGCTTGGGAGCGGGAGAGGCCCACGAGCAGTACTTC	CASSLGAGEAHEQYF
TRBV7-9	TRBD2	19	-	TRBJ2-4	TGTGCCAGCAGCTTGGCATCGATAGCGGGACCTATAGCCAAAAACATTCAGTACTTC	CASSLASIAGPIAKNIQYF
TRBV5-1	-	15	-	TRBJ2-1	TGCGCCAGCAGCGAACTCAGGGTGATGGGGAATGAGCAGTTCTTC	CASSELRVMGNEQFF
TRBV2	TRBD2	15	few	TRBJ2-2	TGTGCCAGCAGTGTACTAGCGGGGGGCACCGGGGAGCTGTTTTTT	CASSVLAGGTGELFF
TRBV28	TRBD1	16	-	TRBJ1-3	TGTGCCAGCAGTACCCCAGGGACAGCCTCTGGAAACACCATATATTTT	CASSTPGTASGNTIYF
TRBV7-9	TRBD1	16	-	TRBJ2-7	TGTGCCAGCAGGACAGACCCCGGGACAGCTCCTTACGAGCAGTACTTC	CASRTDPGTAPYEQYF
TRBV18	TRBD1	14	-	TRBJ2-7	TGTGCCAGCTCACCACGGACAGGAGCCTACGAGCAGTACTTC	CASSPRTGAYEQYF
TRBV30	-	13	-	TRBJ2-1	TGTGCCTGGAGTGCAAAGTCCGGCAATGAGCAGTTCTTC	CAWSAKSGNEQFF
TRBV5-1	-	14	-	TRBJ2-5	TGCGCCAGCAGCTTGGGACAGGGAGGAGAGACCCAGTACTTC	CASSLGQGGETQYF
TRBV6-5	TRBD1	15	-	TRBJ2-7	TGTGCCAGCAGGACTGACAGGGGTCGACCCTACGAGCAGTACTTC	CASRTDRGRPYEQYF
TRBV6-5	TRBD2	15	-	TRBJ2-3	TGTGCCAGCAGTTCCCCTAGCGGGGTTTCAGATACGCAGTATTTT	CASSSPSGVSDTQYF
TRBV30	TRBD2	14	many	TRBJ2-3	TGTGCCTGGAGCATTAGCGGGGGGGCTGGGACGCAGTATTTT	CAWSISGGAGTQYF
TRBV4-1	-	15	once	TRBJ2-1	TGCGCCAGCAGCCAAGATCCAAACCTAGGCCATGAGCAGTTCTTC	CASSQDPNLGHEQFF